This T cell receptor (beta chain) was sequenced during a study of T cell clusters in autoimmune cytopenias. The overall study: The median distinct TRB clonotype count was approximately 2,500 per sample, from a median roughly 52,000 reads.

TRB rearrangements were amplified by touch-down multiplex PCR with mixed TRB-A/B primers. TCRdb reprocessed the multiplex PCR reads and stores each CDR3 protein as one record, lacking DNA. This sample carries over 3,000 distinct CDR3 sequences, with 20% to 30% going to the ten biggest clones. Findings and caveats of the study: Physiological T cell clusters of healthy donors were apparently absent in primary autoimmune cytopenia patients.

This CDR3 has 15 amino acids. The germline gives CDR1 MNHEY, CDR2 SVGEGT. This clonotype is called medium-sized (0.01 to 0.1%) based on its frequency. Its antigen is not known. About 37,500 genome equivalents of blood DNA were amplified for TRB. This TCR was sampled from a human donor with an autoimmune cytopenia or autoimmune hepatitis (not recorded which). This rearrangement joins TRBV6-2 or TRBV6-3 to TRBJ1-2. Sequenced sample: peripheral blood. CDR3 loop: CASSYQARSNYGYTF.